The 13 T cell receptor beta chains given below trace back to one sample, sequenced in a study of T-cell reconstitution after alpha-beta-depleted transplantation in children. As it was prepared, the TCRbeta library received unique molecular identifiers. From the PCR reads, TCRdb called clonotypes with MiXCR, one entry per CDR3 protein. The table lists around 800,000 distinct CDR3 sequences, 16% of them singletons. The sample consisted of PBMCs, mostly from graft donor cells, taken 360 days after TCRalphabeta/CD19-depleted stem cell transplant. The receptor set was obtained from a male patient under 18 who had a stem cell transplant for acute lymphoblastic leukemia, so the T cells may come from the graft donor.

This chain connects TRBV5-1 to TRBJ2-1, with TRBD1 matching over 8 bases. Per germline, CDR1 SGHRS and CDR2 YFSETQ. The CDR3 consists of 15 residues. J lost 1 base, V lost 4 bases, and 4 bases had no gene match. CDR3 loop: CASSRRTGSYNEQFF. CDR3 nucleotides: TGCGCCAGCAGCCGTAGGACAGGGTCCTACAATGAGCAGTTCTTC.

This clonotype was found a few times. The chain links TRBV7-9 to TRBJ1-1, with D perhaps matching TRBD1 (5 bases). V shed 5 bases and J shed 2 bases, with 15 bases lying between them. This CDR3 is 15 amino acids long. The germline V gene encodes CDR1 SEHNR and CDR2 FQNEAQ (reference sequence). As DNA, the CDR3 is TGTGCCAGCAGCAACCCGACAGCCCGAAACACTGAAGCTTTCTTT. This sequence encodes CASSNPTARNTEAFF.

A note on this clonotype: One base away lies a much larger clone, so this may be a sequencing read error. This rearrangement joins TRBV20-1 to TRBJ2-7; 9 bases match TRBD2. The V gene's germline CDR1 is DFQATT and CDR2 SNEGSKA (reference sequence). This CDR3 spans 14 amino acids. CDR3 nucleotide sequence: TGCAGTGCTTCTGGAAGGACTAGCGTCTACGAGCAGTGCTTC. It specifies CSASGRTSVYEQCF.

The sample holds many counts of this clonotype. The chain joins TRBV12-3 or TRBV12-4 to TRBJ2-3, with TRBD2 matching over 7 bases. CDR3 length: 16 amino acids. The V gene end was trimmed by 3 bases and the J gene end by 2 bases; junction bases not matched to a gene: 8. CDR3 loop: CASSFSPAGNTDTQYF. The CDR3 DNA follows: TGTGCCAGCAGTTTTAGCCCAGCGGGGAACACAGATACGCAGTATTTT.

This clonotype has at least ten counts. V usage is TRBV7-9 and J usage is TRBJ1-2, with D unclear. The germline gives CDR1 SEHNR, CDR2 FQNEAQ (reference sequence). The CDR3 contains 12 residues. V lost 5 bases to trimming and J lost 4 bases, with 8 bases between them. The CDR3 nucleotides read TGTGCCAGCAGCCCGACCCTCTATGGCTACACCTTC. Translating it yields CASSPTLYGYTF.

A few counts support this clonotype. The chain employs TRBV10-3 and TRBJ1-4; no firm D call. The CDR3 is 14 residues long. Per germline, CDR1 ENHRY and CDR2 SYGVKD. The germline V and J ends were trimmed by 5 bases and 4 bases, with 11 bases remaining between them. The DNA of the CDR3 is TGTGCCATCAGTACCGCCGGATATAATGAAAAACTGTTTTTT. Its translation: CAISTAGYNEKLFF.

This chain connects TRBV15 to TRBJ2-7; TRBD2 aligns across 7 bases. Germline CDR1 is LNHNV and CDR2 is YYDKDF (reference sequence). V shed 3 bases, J shed 2 bases, and the junction held 7 bases outside the gene matches. This CDR3 comprises 15 residues. The chain's CDR3 is CATSRAGEVTYEQYF. CDR3 nucleotide sequence: TGTGCCACCAGCAGGGCGGGGGAAGTAACCTACGAGCAGTACTTC. The variable domain in full, with the rest retrieved from reference TRBV15 and TRBJ2-7, is DAMVIQNPRYQVTQFGKPVTLSCSQTLNHNVMYWYQQKSSQAPKLLFHYYDKDFNNEADTPDNFQSRRPNTSFCFLDIRSPGLGDTAMYLCATSRAGEVTYEQYFGPGTRLTVT.

The chain joins TRBV3-1 to TRBJ2-1, with D unresolved. Germline V gene lookup returns CDR1 LGHDT and CDR2 YNNKEL (reference sequence). The CDR3 sequence is 17 residues long. The V and J ends lost 0 bases and 0 bases respectively, with 12 bases between them. The CDR3 loop reads CASSQDFSAVSYNEQFF. The CDR3 region has the DNA TGTGCCAGCAGCCAAGATTTTTCGGCGGTCTCCTACAATGAGCAGTTCTTC.

CDR3: CASSLPTKWDRVPYEQYF. CDR3 nucleotide sequence: TGTGCCAGCAGTTTACCGACAAAGTGGGACAGGGTTCCCTACGAGCAGTACTTC. The chain combines TRBV27 with TRBJ2-7, with 9 positions matching TRBD1. V shed 2 bases, J shed 2 bases, and the junction held 13 bases outside the gene matches. Germline V gene sequence: CDR1 MNHEY, CDR2 SMNVEV (reference sequence). The CDR3 consists of 18 residues.

This clonotype was found many times. V gene TRBV5-1 combines with J gene TRBJ2-7; either TRBD1 or TRBD2 may supply D (5 bases each). The CDR3 extends over 14 amino acids. V lost 0 bases, J lost 3 bases, and 10 bases lay in between. CDR1 SGHRS and CDR2 YFSETQ come from the germline V gene. The CDR3 DNA sequence: TGCGCCAGCAGCTTGGCGGGGACGGGCTACGAGCAGTACTTC. Protein sequence: CASSLAGTGYEQYF.

This clonotype was recorded at least ten times. This rearrangement joins TRBV5-1 to TRBJ2-7; D possibly corresponds to TRBD1 (6 bases). The CDR3 is 14 amino acids. CDR1 is SGHRS and CDR2 is YFSETQ in the germline V gene. Trimming cost V 0 bases and J 3 bases, with 10 bases left between them. The CDR3 DNA follows: TGCGCCAGCAGCTTGGCGGGGACAAACTACGAGCAGTACTTC. Amino acids: CASSLAGTNYEQYF. The variable domain in full, completed from reference TRBV5-1 and TRBJ2-7, reads KAGVTQTPRYLIKTRGQQVTLSCSPISGHRSVSWYQQTPGQGLQFLFEYFSETQRNKGNFPGRFSGRQFSNSRSEMNVSTLELGDSALYLCASSLAGTNYEQYFGPGTRLTVT.

This chain uses TRBV7-9 with TRBJ1-1; tentative D call: TRBD1 (5 bases). The CDR3 is 14 amino acids. The germline CDR1 and CDR2 sequences are SEHNR and FQNEAQ (reference sequence). V shed 3 bases and J shed 0 bases, with 8 bases lying between them. CDR3 loop: CASSFRGMNTEAFF. CDR3 sequence (DNA): TGTGCCAGCAGCTTTCGGGGGATGAACACTGAAGCTTTCTTT. Filled out from reference TRBV7-9 and TRBJ1-1, the complete variable domain reads DTGVSQNPRHKITKRGQNVTFRCDPISEHNRLYWYRQTLGQGPEFLTYFQNEAQLEKSRLLSDRFSAERPKGSFSTLEIQRTEQGDSAMYLCASSFRGMNTEAFFGQGTRLTVV.

Ten or more counts support this clonotype. The J gene is TRBJ2-3, the V gene TRBV11-2; D is unclear. With 1 base removed from V and 0 bases from J, the gap between germline ends came to 11 bases. This CDR3 has 16 residues. CDR1 and CDR2 from the germline V gene are SGHAT and FQNNGV. The CDR3 DNA follows: TGTGCCAGCAGCTTAGGCGGCAAAATTAGCACAGATACGCAGTATTTT. Its protein product is CASSLGGKISTDTQYF.